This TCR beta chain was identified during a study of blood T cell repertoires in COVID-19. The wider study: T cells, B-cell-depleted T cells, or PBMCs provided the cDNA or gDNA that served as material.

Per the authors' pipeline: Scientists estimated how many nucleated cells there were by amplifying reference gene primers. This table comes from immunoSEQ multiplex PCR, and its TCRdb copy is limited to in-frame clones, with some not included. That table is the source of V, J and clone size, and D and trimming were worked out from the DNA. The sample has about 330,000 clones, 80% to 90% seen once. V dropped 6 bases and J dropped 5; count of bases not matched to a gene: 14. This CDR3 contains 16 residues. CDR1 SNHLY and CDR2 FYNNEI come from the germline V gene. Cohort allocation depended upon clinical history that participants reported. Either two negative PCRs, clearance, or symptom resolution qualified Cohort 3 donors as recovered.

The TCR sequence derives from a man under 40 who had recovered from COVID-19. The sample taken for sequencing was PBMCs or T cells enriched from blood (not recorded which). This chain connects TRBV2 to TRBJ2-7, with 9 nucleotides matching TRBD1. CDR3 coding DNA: TGTGCCAGCAGGATGGGGACAGGGATCTCGATCGACGAGCAGTACTTC. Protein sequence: CASRMGTGISIDEQYF.